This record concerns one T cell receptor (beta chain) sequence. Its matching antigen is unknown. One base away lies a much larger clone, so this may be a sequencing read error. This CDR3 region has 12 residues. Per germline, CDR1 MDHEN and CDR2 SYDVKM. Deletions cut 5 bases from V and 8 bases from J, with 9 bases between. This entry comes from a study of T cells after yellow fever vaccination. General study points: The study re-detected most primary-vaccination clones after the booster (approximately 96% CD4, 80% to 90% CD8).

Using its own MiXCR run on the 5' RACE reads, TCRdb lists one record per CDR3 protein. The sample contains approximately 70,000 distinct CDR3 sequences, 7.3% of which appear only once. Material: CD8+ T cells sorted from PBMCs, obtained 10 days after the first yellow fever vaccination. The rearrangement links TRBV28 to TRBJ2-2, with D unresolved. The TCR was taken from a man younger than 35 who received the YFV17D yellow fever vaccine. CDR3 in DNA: TGTGCCAGCAGTCTTGGGGTGGGGGAGCTGTTTTTT. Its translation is CASSLGVGELFF.